The rows below give T cell receptor beta chains drawn from one sample of a study of T cells in Graves' hyperthyroidism and ophthalmopathy. TCRdb called the multiplex PCR reads again in MiXCR, with one record for every CDR3 protein. This sample has around 500,000 distinct CDR3 sequences, with approximately 15% found just once. The sequencing sample was made of blood. These receptors all stem from a woman between 40 and 50 years old with Graves' hyperthyroidism. Both conserved end residues are part of each CDR3. The D gene is left open where the match is weak. Some rows mark clone size as missing; the rest say once, few, many or name a class of expanded clone.

j_gene: TRBJ2-6; d_gene: .; abundance: .; v_gene: TRBV6-1; CDR3aa: CASSELYGTKSGANVLTF; CDR3nt: TGTGCCAGCAGTGAACTTTATGGGACAAAATCTGGGGCCAACGTCCTGACTTTC
j_gene: TRBJ2-1; d_gene: TRBD2; abundance: few; v_gene: TRBV20-1; CDR3aa: CSARRTSGRANFIEQFF; CDR3nt: TGCAGTGCTAGACGAACTAGCGGGAGGGCCAATTTTATTGAGCAGTTCTTC
j_gene: TRBJ2-1; d_gene: TRBD2; abundance: .; v_gene: TRBV19; CDR3aa: CASSLAGGLDEQFF; CDR3nt: TGTGCCAGTAGTTTAGCGGGAGGGTTGGATGAGCAGTTCTTC
j_gene: TRBJ2-3; d_gene: TRBD1; abundance: many; v_gene: TRBV7-2; CDR3aa: CASSPRTGTGKRDTQYF; CDR3nt: TGTGCCAGCAGCCCGCGAACAGGGACAGGGAAGAGGGATACGCAGTATTTT
j_gene: TRBJ1-1; d_gene: TRBD1; abundance: many; v_gene: TRBV12-3/TRBV12-4; CDR3aa: CASSYGPGQGGTEAFF; CDR3nt: TGTGCCAGCAGCTACGGGCCGGGACAGGGGGGCACTGAAGCTTTCTTT
j_gene: TRBJ1-1; d_gene: TRBD1; abundance: few; v_gene: TRBV28; CDR3aa: CASSWTGGGMNTEAFF; CDR3nt: TGTGCCAGCAGTTGGACAGGGGGAGGTATGAACACTGAAGCTTTCTTT
j_gene: TRBJ2-7; d_gene: TRBD1; abundance: many; v_gene: TRBV7-9; CDR3aa: CASSSATGVGEQYF; CDR3nt: TGTGCCAGCAGCTCCGCAACAGGGGTGGGCGAGCAGTACTTC
j_gene: TRBJ2-1; d_gene: .; abundance: few; v_gene: TRBV9; CDR3aa: CASSGENPYNEQFF; CDR3nt: TGTGCCAGCAGCGGTGAGAACCCCTACAATGAGCAGTTCTTC
j_gene: TRBJ2-1; d_gene: .; abundance: many; v_gene: TRBV9; CDR3aa: CASSAPTGRGPDEQFF; CDR3nt: TGTGCCAGCAGCGCCCCGACAGGGAGGGGTCCTGATGAGCAGTTCTTC
j_gene: TRBJ2-6; d_gene: TRBD2; abundance: few; v_gene: TRBV3-1; CDR3aa: CASSHEGGASGFSGANVLTF; CDR3nt: TGTGCCAGCAGCCATGAAGGCGGAGCTAGCGGCTTCTCTGGGGCCAACGTCCTGACTTTC
j_gene: TRBJ1-1; d_gene: .; abundance: many; v_gene: TRBV4-2; CDR3aa: CASSPELSRTEAFF; CDR3nt: TGTGCCAGCAGCCCAGAACTTAGCCGGACTGAAGCTTTCTTT
j_gene: TRBJ2-7; d_gene: TRBD1; abundance: .; v_gene: TRBV7-9; CDR3aa: CASKVGDRGFHEQCF; CDR3nt: TGTGCCAGCAAGGTGGGGGACAGGGGTTTTCACGAGCAGTGCTTC
j_gene: TRBJ2-5; d_gene: TRBD2; abundance: many; v_gene: TRBV7-9; CDR3aa: CASSPEGLVETQYF; CDR3nt: TGTGCCAGCAGCCCAGAGGGACTAGTTGAGACCCAGTACTTC
j_gene: TRBJ1-3; d_gene: .; abundance: many; v_gene: TRBV30; CDR3aa: CAWSPVSGNTIYF; CDR3nt: TGTGCCTGGAGTCCGGTCTCTGGAAACACCATATATTTT
j_gene: TRBJ2-5; d_gene: .; abundance: many; v_gene: TRBV11-3; CDR3aa: CASSTWTDQETQYF; CDR3nt: TGTGCCAGCAGCACATGGACAGATCAAGAGACCCAGTACTTC
j_gene: TRBJ1-2; d_gene: .; abundance: few; v_gene: TRBV20-1; CDR3aa: CSANTNYGYTF; CDR3nt: TGCAGTGCTAACACCAACTATGGCTACACCTTC
j_gene: TRBJ1-2; d_gene: .; abundance: .; v_gene: TRBV6-1; CDR3aa: CASSEGRSYGYTF; CDR3nt: TGTGCCAGCAGTGAGGGACGCAGCTATGGCTACACCTTC
j_gene: TRBJ2-1; d_gene: .; abundance: many; v_gene: TRBV2; CDR3aa: CASSEARGVEQFF; CDR3nt: TGTGCCAGCAGTGAAGCGCGAGGGGTTGAGCAGTTCTTC
j_gene: TRBJ2-1; d_gene: TRBD2; abundance: many; v_gene: TRBV28; CDR3aa: CASSRGLAGYSYNEQFF; CDR3nt: TGTGCCAGCAGTAGGGGACTAGCGGGATACTCCTACAATGAGCAGTTCTTC
j_gene: TRBJ2-3; d_gene: TRBD1; abundance: .; v_gene: TRBV28; CDR3aa: CASSLGGGDRGDTQYF; CDR3nt: TGTGCCAGCAGCTTAGGTGGGGGAGACAGGGGAGATACGCAGTATTTT
j_gene: TRBJ2-3; d_gene: .; abundance: many; v_gene: TRBV30; CDR3aa: CAWSVRAGTDTQYF; CDR3nt: TGTGCCTGGAGTGTTCGGGCGGGAACAGATACGCAGTATTTT
j_gene: TRBJ2-3; d_gene: TRBD1; abundance: many; v_gene: TRBV10-3; CDR3aa: CATGTESTDTQYF; CDR3nt: TGTGCCACCGGGACAGAGAGCACAGATACGCAGTATTTT
j_gene: TRBJ1-2; d_gene: TRBD1; abundance: many; v_gene: TRBV7-2; CDR3aa: CASSLYDRESGYTF; CDR3nt: TGTGCCAGCAGCTTATACGACAGGGAAAGCGGCTACACCTTC
j_gene: TRBJ2-6; d_gene: TRBD1; abundance: many; v_gene: TRBV28; CDR3aa: CASSTTGTGFFPGANVLTF; CDR3nt: TGTGCCAGCAGTACCACCGGGACAGGGTTCTTTCCTGGGGCCAACGTCCTGACTTTC
j_gene: TRBJ2-7; d_gene: TRBD1; abundance: .; v_gene: TRBV4-1; CDR3aa: CASSQGRIGGLGSYEQYF; CDR3nt: TGCGCCAGCAGCCAAGGCCGTATAGGGGGCCTAGGCTCCTACGAGCAGTACTTC
j_gene: TRBJ1-6; d_gene: .; abundance: few; v_gene: TRBV5-1; CDR3aa: CASSLGRDSPLHF; CDR3nt: TGCGCCAGCAGCTTGGGAAGGGATTCACCCCTCCACTTT